This T cell receptor (beta chain) was sequenced during a study of T-cell reconstitution after alpha-beta-depleted transplantation in children. Germline V gives CDR1 WSHSY, CDR2 SAAADI. J lost 2 bases, V lost 7 bases, and 4 bases had no gene match. The CDR3 consists of 16 residues. Only a few counts were recorded for this clonotype. Unique molecular identifiers were used to barcode this TCRbeta library. TCRdb re-derived calls from the PCR reads in MiXCR, one entry per CDR3 protein. The table lists around 380,000 distinct CDR3 sequences, around 9.9% of them singletons. This specimen consisted of PBMCs from the stem cell graft donor, obtained from the stem cell graft. The sequence came from a human donor who donated a stem cell graft to a child with acute myeloid leukemia. The chain combines TRBV10-2 with TRBJ2-6, with 11 bases matching TRBD1. The CDR3 bases are TGCGCCAGCATCCGGACAGGGGGCACTGGGGCCAACGTCCTGACTTTC. Translated: CASIRTGGTGANVLTF.